A single TCR beta chain is shown here with its context. Germline V gives CDR1 SEHNR, CDR2 FQNEAQ (reference sequence). The CDR3 length is 17 residues. The V and J ends lost 2 bases and 4 bases respectively, with 20 bases between them. The sample is drawn from a study of blood T cell repertoires in COVID-19. Study context: In each case, the material was cDNA or gDNA derived from T cells, B-cell-depleted T cells, or PBMCs.

Produced via immunoSEQ multiplex PCR; TCRdb's table is partial and in-frame only. The table records 300,000 to 400,000 clones, 88% of them present only once. Sequencing was carried out using peripheral blood. J is TRBJ1-2 and V is TRBV7-9; D is possibly TRBD1 (6 bases). The clonotype was recovered from a woman in her fifties or sixties with active or convalescent COVID-19. The CDR3 nucleotides are TGTGCCAGCAGCTTACTCGCCCCCGAGGGGGATATCTATGGCTACACCTTC. Residues: CASSLLAPEGDIYGYTF.